This entry describes one TCR beta chain. The antigen remains undetermined. Researchers took RNA transcripts and amplified the TCR beta CDR3 regions from them. Primed by the HTBI set, a first-round RT-PCR was run on the TCR CDR3. Each CDR3 protein gets one entry after TCRdb re-called the multiplex PCR reads with MiXCR. The table shows around 700,000 distinct CDR3 sequences, with roughly a sixth occurring only once. Between the trimmed V and J ends, which lost 9 bases and 0 bases, there was a span of 23 bases. The CDR3 is made up of 18 amino acids. Germline CDR1 LNHDA, CDR2 SQIVND (reference sequence). Before ophthalmopathy appeared, progressors gave blood at initial hyperthyroidism diagnosis. This record belongs to a study of T cells in Graves' hyperthyroidism and ophthalmopathy. Study-level background: Before treatment of any kind, peripheral blood was taken at initial diagnosis.

General study points: For ophthalmopathy, model prediction preceded onset by a median 6.5 months. From stable hyperthyroidism, ophthalmopathy was separated by a 13 V-J model.

The source of this sequence is a woman aged 45-65 years with Graves' hyperthyroidism that later progressed to Graves' ophthalmopathy. Sample: blood. This chain links TRBV19 with TRBJ1-4, with D possibly matching TRBD1 (5 bases). The CDR3 reads CASHNVAGPLSTNEKLFF. CDR3 DNA sequence: TGTGCCAGCCACAACGTGGCAGGGCCCCTCTCAACTAATGAAAAACTGTTTTTT. The variable domain in full, completed from reference TRBV19 and TRBJ1-4, reads DGGITQSPKYLFRKEGQNVTLSCEQNLNHDAMYWYRQDPGQGLRLIYYSQIVNDFQKGDIAEGYSVSREKKESFPLTVTSAQKNPTAFYLCASHNVAGPLSTNEKLFFGSGTQLSVL.